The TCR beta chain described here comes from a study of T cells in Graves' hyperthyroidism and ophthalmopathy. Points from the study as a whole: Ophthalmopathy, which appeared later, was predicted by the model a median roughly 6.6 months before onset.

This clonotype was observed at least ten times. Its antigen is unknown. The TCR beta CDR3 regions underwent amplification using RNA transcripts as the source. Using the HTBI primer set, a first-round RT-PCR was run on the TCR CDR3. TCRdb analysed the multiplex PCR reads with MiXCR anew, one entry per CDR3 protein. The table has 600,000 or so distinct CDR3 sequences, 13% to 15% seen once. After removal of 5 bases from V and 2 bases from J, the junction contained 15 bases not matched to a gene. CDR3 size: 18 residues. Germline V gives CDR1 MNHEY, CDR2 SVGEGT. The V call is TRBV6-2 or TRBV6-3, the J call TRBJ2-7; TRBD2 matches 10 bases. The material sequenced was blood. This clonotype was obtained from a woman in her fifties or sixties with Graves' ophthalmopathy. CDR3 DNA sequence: TGTGCCAGCAGTCCAAGCGGGAGGGGTCGGCCACCGACCTACGAGCAGTACTTC. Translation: CASSPSGRGRPPTYEQYF.